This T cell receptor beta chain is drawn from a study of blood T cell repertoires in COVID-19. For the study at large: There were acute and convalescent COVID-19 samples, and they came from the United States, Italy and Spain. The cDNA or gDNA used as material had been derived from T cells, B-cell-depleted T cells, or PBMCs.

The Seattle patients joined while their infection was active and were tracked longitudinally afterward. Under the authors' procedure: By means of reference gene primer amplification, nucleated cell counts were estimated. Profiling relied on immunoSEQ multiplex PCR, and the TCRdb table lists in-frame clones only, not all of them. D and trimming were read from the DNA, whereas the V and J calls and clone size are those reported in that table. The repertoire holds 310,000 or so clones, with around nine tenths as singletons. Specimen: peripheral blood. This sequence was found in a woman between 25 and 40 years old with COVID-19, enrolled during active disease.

The DNA for the CDR3 is TGCGCCTCTCGGGACAGGGGGCGAGATGAGCAGTTCTTC. This sequence encodes CASRDRGRDEQFF. The chain recombines TRBV4-1 with TRBJ2-1, with 12 bases aligning to TRBD1. The germline V gene has CDR1 MGHRA and CDR2 YSYEKL. The CDR3 has 13 residues. V was clipped by 11 bases and J by 8 bases; unmatched bases: 7.